This T cell receptor beta chain comes out of a study of blood T cell repertoires in COVID-19. At the level of the study: The United States, Italy and Spain were the sources of the acute and convalescent COVID-19 samples.

Seattle researchers signed up patients amid active infection and tracked them longitudinally. Assay used: immunoSEQ multiplex PCR; TCRdb lists only in-frame clones, some missing. Counted here are under 400,000 clones, more than 70% occurring once; the ten biggest clones make up 8.5% to 12%. This clone was detected once. V shed 4 bases and J 3 bases; nucleotides not matched to a gene: 5. There are 15 residues in the CDR3. The germline V gene encodes CDR1 SGHNT and CDR2 YYREEE (reference sequence). Sequencing was performed on peripheral blood. The chain employs TRBV5-4 and TRBJ2-7; 12 positions agree with TRBD2. The receptor was isolated from a woman in her thirties with COVID-19, enrolled during active disease. The CDR3 is CASSLAGGPLYEQYF. The DNA of the CDR3 is TGTGCCAGCAGCCTAGCGGGAGGGCCGCTCTACGAGCAGTACTTC.